This T cell receptor (beta chain) was obtained from a study of T cell repertoires in cytomegalovirus infection. Study-level results: Summed public TCR beta family frequency identified CMV carriers bearing the relevant HLA.

The CDR3 spans 12 residues. V shed 7 bases and J shed 5 bases, with 10 bases lying between them. Germline loops: CDR1 SGHTA, CDR2 FQGNSA. TCRdb processed the reads anew with MiXCR; each CDR3 protein has one entry. This table has over 150,000 distinct CDR3 sequences, roughly a fifth appearing once. This clonotype showed up many times. The target antigen is unknown. The chain employs TRBV7-2 and TRBJ2-3; unclear D gene. The sequence was collected from a human donor in good health (CMV status not recorded). Some clones in this sample may be carry-over from other donors' samples. Material for sequencing was PBMCs. CDR3 sequence (DNA): TGTGCCAGCACCAGATCCGGAGATACGCAGTATTTT. It codes for CASTRSGDTQYF.